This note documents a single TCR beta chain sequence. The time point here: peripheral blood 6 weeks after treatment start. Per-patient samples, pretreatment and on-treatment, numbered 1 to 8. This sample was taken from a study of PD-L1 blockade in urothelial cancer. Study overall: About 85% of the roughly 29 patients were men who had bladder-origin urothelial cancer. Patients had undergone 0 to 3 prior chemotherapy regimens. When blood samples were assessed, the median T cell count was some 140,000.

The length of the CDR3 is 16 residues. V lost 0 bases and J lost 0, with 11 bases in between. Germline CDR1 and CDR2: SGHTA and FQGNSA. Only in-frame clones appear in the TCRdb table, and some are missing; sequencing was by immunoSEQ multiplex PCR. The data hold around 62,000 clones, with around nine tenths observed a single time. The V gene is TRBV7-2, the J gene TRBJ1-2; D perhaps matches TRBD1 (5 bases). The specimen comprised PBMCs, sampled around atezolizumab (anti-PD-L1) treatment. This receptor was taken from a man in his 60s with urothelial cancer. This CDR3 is CASSLALGPANYGYTF. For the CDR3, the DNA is TGTGCCAGCAGCTTAGCGCTGGGGCCAGCTAACTATGGCTACACCTTC.